The clone carrying this T cell receptor beta chain was detected once. The CDR3 is 15 residues long. The germline V gene has CDR1 MNHEY and CDR2 SVGAGI. Trimming shortened V by 6 bases and J by 4 bases, and 16 bases separated the two germline ends. This specimen comes from a study of blood T cell repertoires in COVID-19. Study at large: COVID-19 samples collected from the United States, Italy and Spain covered acute and convalescent phases. T cells, B-cell-depleted T cells, or PBMCs provided the cDNA or gDNA that served as material.

Original handling: Nucleated cell number was recorded as an estimate derived from reference gene primer amplification. Clones were sequenced by immunoSEQ multiplex PCR, and TCRdb holds only the in-frame ones, with some missing. V, J and clone size are taken as reported in that table, and D and trimming were inferred from the DNA itself. The table has about 120,000 clones, approximately 85% seen once. Sequencing used peripheral blood. The TCR was taken from a human donor in a cohort sampled during active COVID-19. V usage is TRBV6-5 and J usage is TRBJ1-5; D might be TRBD1 (6 bases). The CDR3 DNA reads as TGTGCCAGCAGCCCGGACAGCCTCGGAAATCAGCCCCAGCATTTT. Translating gives CASSPDSLGNQPQHF.